This entry lists 5 T cell receptor beta chains sequenced from one sample in a study of cytomegalovirus exposure and HLA in healthy donors. In the PCR, 60 Vbeta and 13 Jbeta primers were used. Using immunoSEQ multiplex PCR, the repertoire was profiled, and TCRdb retains in-frame clones only, with some absent. The sample carries some 170,000 clones, approximately 79% recorded once. Material: PBMCs. All receptors come from a man in his forties in good health and CMV-seropositive.

The CDR3 DNA reads TGTGCCAGCTCACCCCTTACGACAGGGAGCACAGATACGCAGTATTTT. It is translated as CASSPLTTGSTDTQYF. This rearrangement joins TRBV18 to TRBJ2-3, with TRBD1 identical over 7 bases. V lost 3 bases, J lost 0 bases, and 6 bases stayed unmatched. CDR1 and CDR2 (germline): KGHSH, LQKENI. The CDR3 length is 16 residues.

The V and J genes are TRBV5-1 and TRBJ2-7; 8 positions agree with TRBD2. There are 14 residues in the CDR3. V trimming: 1 base; J trimming: 7 bases; junction bases outside the gene matches: 7. Germline V gives CDR1 SGHRS, CDR2 YFSETQ. Written as DNA, the CDR3 is TGCGCCAGCAGCTTGTACGACGGGAGGGAAGAGCAGTACTTC. It encodes CASSLYDGREEQYF.

The V call is TRBV6-5, the J call TRBJ1-5, with 7 nucleotides matching TRBD1. The trim removed 8 bases at V and 7 bases at J, leaving 8 bases unmatched. Germline assignment: CDR1 MNHEY and CDR2 SVGAGI. This CDR3 spans 13 amino acids. The CDR3 reads CASGKGARQPQHF. CDR3 DNA sequence: TGTGCCAGCGGGAAGGGGGCACGCCAGCCCCAGCATTTT.

This clone was picked up one time. Other DNA sequences in this sample translate to the same CDR3. CDR3 sequence (DNA): TGTGCCAGCAGTCCTGGGACTAGCGGGCCCTACGAGCAGTACTTC. Translating gives CASSPGTSGPYEQYF. The gene calls are TRBV5-4 and TRBJ2-7; 12 positions match TRBD2. After removal of 5 bases from V and 2 bases from J, the junction contained 5 bases not matched to a gene. The CDR3 runs to 15 residues. Germline-derived CDR1 and CDR2 are SGHNT and YYREEE (reference sequence). The full variable domain, with the rest looked up from reference TRBV5-4 and TRBJ2-7, is ETGVTQSPTHLIKTRGQQVTLRCSSQSGHNTVSWYQQALGQGPQFIFQYYREEENGRGNFPPRFSGLQFPNYSSELNVNALELDDSALYLCASSPGTSGPYEQYFGPGTRLTVT.

V usage is TRBV4-2 and J usage is TRBJ2-1; tentatively, D is TRBD2 (5 bases). The V end was cut by 0 bases, the J end by 0 bases, with 9 bases between. The CDR3 spans 16 residues. The germline CDR1 and CDR2 sequences are LGHNA and YNFKEQ. The CDR3 nucleotides read TGTGCCAGCAGCCAAGAAGGACTTGGCTCCTACAATGAGCAGTTCTTC. It codes for CASSQEGLGSYNEQFF.